This T cell receptor beta chain is from a study of spatial heterogeneity in lung cancer. TCRdb reprocessed the 5' RACE reads with MiXCR, giving one entry per CDR3 protein. Of roughly 46,000 distinct CDR3 sequences listed, approximately 12% are singletons. There are many counts of this clonotype. Time point noted: blood at routine non-recurrence follow-up after resection. The CDR3 is 15 amino acids. V lost 5 bases to trimming and J lost 2 bases; unmatched junction nucleotides: 1. CDR1 and CDR2 from the germline V gene are DFQATT and SNEGSKA (reference sequence). The sequences come from PBMCs, collected at follow-up. The rearrangement uses TRBV20-1 and TRBJ2-6, with 12 bases identical to TRBD1. The source of this sequence is a male donor with early-stage non-small cell lung cancer. The chain's CDR3 is CSAGTGGAGANVLTF. CDR3 DNA sequence: TGCAGTGCTGGGACAGGGGGCGCTGGGGCCAACGTCCTGACTTTC.